This T cell receptor (beta chain) was retrieved from a study of graft-versus-host responses after intestinal transplantation. Study-wide background: Every transplant recipient was induced with anti-thymocyte globulin, then maintained on tacrolimus and steroids for two to four years.

Notes on the study in general: An association linked early post-transplant HvG declines with peak circulating GvH clone levels. The study found high graft-versus-host to host-versus-graft clonal ratios in allografts of patients with graft-donor T cell macrochimerism.

Trimming cost V 3 bases and J 8 bases, with 14 bases left between them. Germline V gives CDR1 SGDLS, CDR2 YYNGEE. CDR3 length equals 14 residues. Assay: immunoSEQ multiplex PCR; the TCRdb copy retains only in-frame clones and omits some. This table has 20,000 to 25,000 clones, 25% to 35% appearing once. This clone is termed medium-sized. Irradiated stimulators labeled with violet dye, approximately 200,000 in number, were plated with approximately 200,000 CFSE-labeled responders. The sequence was collected from a human patient who received an intestinal transplant. The sequenced sample was alloreactive CD8+ T cells from a mixed lymphocyte reaction culture, obtained before intestinal transplant. This sample's subset: CFSE-low proliferating T cells sorted from roughly six-day pre-transplant mixed lymphocyte reaction (GvH or HvG direction). V gene TRBV9 combines with J gene TRBJ1-4, with no clear D. The DNA of the CDR3 is TGTGCCAGCAGCGCTCCGGGAGGGAAGGAAAAACTGTTTTTT. It codes for CASSAPGGKEKLFF.